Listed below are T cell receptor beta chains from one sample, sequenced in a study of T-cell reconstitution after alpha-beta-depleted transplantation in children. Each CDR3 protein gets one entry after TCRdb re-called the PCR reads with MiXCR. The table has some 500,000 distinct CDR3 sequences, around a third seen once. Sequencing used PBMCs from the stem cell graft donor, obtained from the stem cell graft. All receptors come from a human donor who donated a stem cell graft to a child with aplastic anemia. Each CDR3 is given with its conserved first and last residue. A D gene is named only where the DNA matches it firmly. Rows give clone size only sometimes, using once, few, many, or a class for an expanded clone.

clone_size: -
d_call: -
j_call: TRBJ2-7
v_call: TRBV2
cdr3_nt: TGTGCCAGCAGTGGACCGATGAACTACGAGCAGTACTTC
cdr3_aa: CASSGPMNYEQYF

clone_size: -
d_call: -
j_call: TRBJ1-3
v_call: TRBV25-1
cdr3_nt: TGTGCCAGCAGTGGGCGGGGAACCCCAGGCTCTGGAAACACCATATATTTT
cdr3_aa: CASSGRGTPGSGNTIYF

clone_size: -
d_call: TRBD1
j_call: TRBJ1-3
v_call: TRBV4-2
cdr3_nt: TGTGCCAGCAGTTACGGGGTGATGACAGGGAAAGTAGACTCTGGAAACACCATATATTTT
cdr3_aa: CASSYGVMTGKVDSGNTIYF

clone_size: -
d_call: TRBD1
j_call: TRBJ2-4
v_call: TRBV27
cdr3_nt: TGTGCCAGCAGCCGACAGGGGGGGTTTGGCATTCAGTACTTC
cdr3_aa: CASSRQGGFGIQYF

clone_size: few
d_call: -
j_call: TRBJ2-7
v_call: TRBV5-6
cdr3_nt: TGTGCCAGCAGCTACATGGGCTACGAGCAGTACTTC
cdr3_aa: CASSYMGYEQYF

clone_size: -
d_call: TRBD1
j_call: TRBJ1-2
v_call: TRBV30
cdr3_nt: TGTGCCTGGAGAGGACAGGGGGCGTCTGTAGGCTACACCTTC
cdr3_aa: CAWRGQGASVGYTF

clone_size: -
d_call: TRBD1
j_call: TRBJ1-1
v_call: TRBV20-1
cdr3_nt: TGCAGTGCTAAGGAGACAGGGGTGGAGAAAGCTTTCTTT
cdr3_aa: CSAKETGVEKAFF

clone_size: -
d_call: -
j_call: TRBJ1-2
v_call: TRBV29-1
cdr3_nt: TGCAGCGTCAACCCGAGGGGTGAGAACTATGGCTACACCTTC
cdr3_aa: CSVNPRGENYGYTF

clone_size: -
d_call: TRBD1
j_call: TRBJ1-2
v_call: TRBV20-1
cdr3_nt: TGCAGTGCTAGATGGGACAGGGCCTATGGCTACACCTTC
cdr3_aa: CSARWDRAYGYTF

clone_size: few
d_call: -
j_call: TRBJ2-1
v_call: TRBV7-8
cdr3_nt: TGTGCCAGCAGCTTAGGTGTGACGGGAAACAATGAGCAGTTCTTC
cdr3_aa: CASSLGVTGNNEQFF

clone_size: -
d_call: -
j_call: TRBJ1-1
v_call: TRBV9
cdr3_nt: TGTGCCAGCAGCCGTGACAGCGACTCAGCTTTCTTT
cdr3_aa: CASSRDSDSAFF

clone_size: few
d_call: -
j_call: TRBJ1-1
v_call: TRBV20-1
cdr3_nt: TGCAGTGCTAGCGCCAGGGCGAACCTCAGACCTGAAGCTTTCTTT
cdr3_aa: CSASARANLRPEAFF

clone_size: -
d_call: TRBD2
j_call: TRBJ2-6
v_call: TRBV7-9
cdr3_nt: TGTGCCAGCAGCTCTAGCCTGACTAGCCGTCCTGGGGCCAACGTCCTGACTTTC
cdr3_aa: CASSSSLTSRPGANVLTF

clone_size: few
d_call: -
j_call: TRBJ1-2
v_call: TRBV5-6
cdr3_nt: TGTGCCAGCAGCCCCTCGGCAGGGATCCTCCGCTACACCTTC
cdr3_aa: CASSPSAGILRYTF